This TCR beta chain was sequenced in a study of T cells in women clearing cervical HPV infection. For this clone: The observed sequence ends 3 residues before the CDR3 terminus, with the missing tail filled in from the germline J gene.

This table comes from immunoSEQ multiplex PCR, and its TCRdb copy is limited to in-frame clones, with some not included. The sample totals about 22,000 clones; its top ten clones hold about 12%. The CDR3 consists of 14 residues. V lost 1 base to trimming and J lost 6 bases, with 13 bases between them. Germline V gene lookup returns CDR1 LNHDA and CDR2 SQIVND (reference sequence). Sequencing was performed on blood buffy coat. V usage is TRBV19 and J usage is TRBJ2-7, with D maybe TRBD1 (7 bases). This TCR was recovered from a woman between 18 and 75 years old with a cervical HPV16 infection that either progressed to CIN3+ or cleared (not recorded which). The CDR3 is CASSIGQGLAEQYF. Partial CDR3 DNA: TGTGCCAGTAGTATAGGACAGGGACTCGCCGAG.